This T cell receptor (beta chain) stems from a study of radiotherapy plus CTLA-4 blockade in lung cancer. The wider study: Disease control reached about 28%, with objective responses in approximately 17%. Study-wide results and limits: Blood saw expansion of tumor-derived TCR clones after radiotherapy plus ipilimumab.

Profiled with immunoSEQ multiplex PCR; TCRdb holds only in-frame clones, not every one. The table records tens of thousands of clones, about 85% of them present only once. Chemo-refractory metastatic non-small-cell lung cancer patients received focal radiation with ipilimumab CTLA-4 blockade. This clone appeared a single time. The antigen is undetermined. This receptor was identified in a human donor with non-small cell lung cancer whose response to radiotherapy plus ipilimumab could not be evaluated. The input for sequencing was peripheral blood, taken from a patient treated with radiotherapy plus ipilimumab.

The CDR3 DNA is TGTGCCAGCAGTTTACAGGGAAACCTTTATGAGCAGTTCTTC. Amino acid sequence: CASSLQGNLYEQFF. This chain connects TRBV27 to TRBJ2-1; maybe TRBD1 (5 bases). The germline V and J ends were trimmed by 2 bases and 8 bases, with 13 bases remaining between them. The CDR3 runs 14 residues. Germline V gene lookup returns CDR1 MNHEY and CDR2 SMNVEV (reference sequence).